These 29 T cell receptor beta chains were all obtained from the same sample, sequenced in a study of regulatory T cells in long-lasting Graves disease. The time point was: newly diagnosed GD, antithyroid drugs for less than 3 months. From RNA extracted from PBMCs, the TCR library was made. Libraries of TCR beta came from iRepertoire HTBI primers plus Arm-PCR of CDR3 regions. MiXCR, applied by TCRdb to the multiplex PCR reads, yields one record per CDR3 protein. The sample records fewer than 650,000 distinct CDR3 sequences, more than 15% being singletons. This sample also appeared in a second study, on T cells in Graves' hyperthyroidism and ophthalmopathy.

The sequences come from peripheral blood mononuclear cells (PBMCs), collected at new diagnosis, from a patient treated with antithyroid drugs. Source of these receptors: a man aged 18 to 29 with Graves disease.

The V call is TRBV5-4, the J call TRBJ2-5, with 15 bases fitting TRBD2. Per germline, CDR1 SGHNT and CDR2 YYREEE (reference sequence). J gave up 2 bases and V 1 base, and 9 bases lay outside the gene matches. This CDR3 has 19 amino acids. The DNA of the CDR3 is TGTGCCAGCAGCTTGTTGGGGACTAGCGGGAGGAAACTTCAAGAGACCCAGTACTTC. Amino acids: CASSLLGTSGRKLQETQYF.

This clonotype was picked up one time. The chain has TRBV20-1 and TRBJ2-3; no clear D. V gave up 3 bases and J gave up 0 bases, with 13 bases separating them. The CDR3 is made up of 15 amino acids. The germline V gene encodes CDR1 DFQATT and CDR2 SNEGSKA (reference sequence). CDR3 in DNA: TGCAGTGCTAGTCGGTCCCACCCTAGCACAGATACGCAGTATTTT. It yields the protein CSASRSHPSTDTQYF.

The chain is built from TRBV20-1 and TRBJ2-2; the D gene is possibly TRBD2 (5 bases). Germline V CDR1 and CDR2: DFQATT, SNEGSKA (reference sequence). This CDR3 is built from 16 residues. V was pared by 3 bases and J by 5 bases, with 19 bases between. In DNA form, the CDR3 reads TGCAGTGCTAGTCTATCCGGTTCCACGGGAACCGGGGAGCTGTTTTTT. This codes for CSASLSGSTGTGELFF.

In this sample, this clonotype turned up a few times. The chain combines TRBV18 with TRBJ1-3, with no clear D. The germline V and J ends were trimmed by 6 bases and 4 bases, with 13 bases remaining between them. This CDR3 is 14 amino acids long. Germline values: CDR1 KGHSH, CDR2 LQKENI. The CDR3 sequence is CASSPSTGGNTIYF. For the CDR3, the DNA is TGTGCCAGCTCTCCGTCAACGGGCGGAAACACCATATATTTT.

The CDR3 here is CASSLTVDVPAYNEQFF. Here the CDR3 DNA reads TGTGCCAGCAGCTTAACCGTTGATGTCCCGGCCTACAATGAGCAGTTCTTC. This chain uses TRBV11-2 with TRBJ2-1; no firm D call. V was pared by 2 bases and J by 2 bases, with 16 bases between. The germline V gene has CDR1 SGHAT and CDR2 FQNNGV. This CDR3 has 17 residues. Filled out from reference TRBV11-2 and TRBJ2-1, the complete variable domain reads EAGVAQSPRYKIIEKRQSVAFWCNPISGHATLYWYQQILGQGPKLLIQFQNNGVVDDSQLPKDRFSAERLKGVDSTLKIQPAKLEDSAVYLCASSLTVDVPAYNEQFFGPGTRLTVL.

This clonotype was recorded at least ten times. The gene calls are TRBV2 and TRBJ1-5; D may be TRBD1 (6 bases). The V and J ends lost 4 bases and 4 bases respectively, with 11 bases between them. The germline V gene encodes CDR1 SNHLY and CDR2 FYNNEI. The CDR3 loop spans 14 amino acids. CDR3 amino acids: CASSVDRINQPQHF. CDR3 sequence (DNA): TGTGCCAGCAGTGTTGACAGGATTAATCAGCCCCAGCATTTT.

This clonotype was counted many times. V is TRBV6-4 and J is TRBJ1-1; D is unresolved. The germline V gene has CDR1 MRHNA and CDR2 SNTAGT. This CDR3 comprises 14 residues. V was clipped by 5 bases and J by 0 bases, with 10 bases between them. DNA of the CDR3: TGTGCCAGCAGTACCCGGGCCATGAACACTGAAGCTTTCTTT. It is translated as CASSTRAMNTEAFF.

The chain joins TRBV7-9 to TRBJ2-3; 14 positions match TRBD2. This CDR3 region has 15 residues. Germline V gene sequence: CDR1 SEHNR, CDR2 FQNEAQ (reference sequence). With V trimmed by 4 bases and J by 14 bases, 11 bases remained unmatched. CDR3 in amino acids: CASSSTRGTSGRTYF. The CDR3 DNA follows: TGTGCCAGCAGCTCCACTAGGGGGACTAGCGGGAGAACGTATTTT. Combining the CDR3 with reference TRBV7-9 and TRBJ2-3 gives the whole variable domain DTGVSQNPRHKITKRGQNVTFRCDPISEHNRLYWYRQTLGQGPEFLTYFQNEAQLEKSRLLSDRFSAERPKGSFSTLEIQRTEQGDSAMYLCASSSTRGTSGRTYFGPGTRLTVL.

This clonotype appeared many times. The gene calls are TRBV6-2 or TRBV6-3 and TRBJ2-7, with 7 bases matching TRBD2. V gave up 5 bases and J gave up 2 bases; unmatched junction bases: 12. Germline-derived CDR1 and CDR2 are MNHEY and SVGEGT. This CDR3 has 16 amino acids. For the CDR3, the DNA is TGTGCCAGCAGTGATAGGTGGGGCGGGAGTCCCTACGAGCAGTACTTC. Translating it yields CASSDRWGGSPYEQYF.

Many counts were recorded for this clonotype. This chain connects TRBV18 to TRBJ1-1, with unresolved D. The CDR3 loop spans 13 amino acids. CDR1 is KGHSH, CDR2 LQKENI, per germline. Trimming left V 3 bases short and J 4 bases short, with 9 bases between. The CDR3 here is CASSPIEGTEAFF. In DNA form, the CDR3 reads TGTGCCAGCTCACCTATCGAGGGCACTGAAGCTTTCTTT.

The CDR3 nucleotides read TGTGCCATCAGTGACTGGACCAGCAATCAGCCCCAGCATTTT. Encoded protein: CAISDWTSNQPQHF. J is TRBJ1-5 and V is TRBV10-3; D not resolved. The CDR3 consists of 14 residues. Germline lookup yields CDR1 ENHRY and CDR2 SYGVKD. V was trimmed by 3 bases and J by 1 base, leaving 7 bases between them.

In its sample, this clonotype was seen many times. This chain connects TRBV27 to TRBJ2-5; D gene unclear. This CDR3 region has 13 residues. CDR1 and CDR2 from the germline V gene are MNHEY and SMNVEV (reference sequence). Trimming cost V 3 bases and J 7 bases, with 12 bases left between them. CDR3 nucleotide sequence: TGTGCCAGCAGTTTTCAACAGAGAGGGACCCAGTACTTC. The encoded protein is CASSFQQRGTQYF.

CDR3 DNA: TGCGCCAGCAGCACCGACAGGGGGCAAAGGTACGAGCAGTACTTC. It specifies CASSTDRGQRYEQYF. The rearrangement links TRBV5-1 to TRBJ2-7; 10 bases line up with TRBD1. The germline gives CDR1 SGHRS, CDR2 YFSETQ. The junction had 8 bases not matched to a gene; V was cut back by 4 bases and J by 4 bases. CDR3 length: 15 residues.

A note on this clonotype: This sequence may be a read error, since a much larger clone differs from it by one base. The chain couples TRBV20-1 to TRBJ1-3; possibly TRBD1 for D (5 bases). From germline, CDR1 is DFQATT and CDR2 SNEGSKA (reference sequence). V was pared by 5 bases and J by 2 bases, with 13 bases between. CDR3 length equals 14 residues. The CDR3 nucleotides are TGCAGTGCTGGATCCAGGGACGCTGGAAACACCATATATTTT. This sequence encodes CSAGSRDAGNTIYF.

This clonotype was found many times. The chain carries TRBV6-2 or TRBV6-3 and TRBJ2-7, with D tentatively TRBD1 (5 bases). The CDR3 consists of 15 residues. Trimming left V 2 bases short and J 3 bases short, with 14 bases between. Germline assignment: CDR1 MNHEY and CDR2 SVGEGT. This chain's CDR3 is CASSYPEKGFYEQYF. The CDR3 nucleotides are TGTGCCAGCAGTTACCCGGAGAAGGGGTTCTACGAGCAGTACTTC.

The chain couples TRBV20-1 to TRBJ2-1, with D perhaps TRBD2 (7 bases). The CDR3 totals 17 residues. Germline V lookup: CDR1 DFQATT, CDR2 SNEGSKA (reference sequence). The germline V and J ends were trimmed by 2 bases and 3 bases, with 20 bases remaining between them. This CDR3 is CSARTRGGDGRYNEQFF. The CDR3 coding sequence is TGCAGTGCTAGAACAAGGGGGGGAGATGGTCGCTACAATGAGCAGTTCTTC.

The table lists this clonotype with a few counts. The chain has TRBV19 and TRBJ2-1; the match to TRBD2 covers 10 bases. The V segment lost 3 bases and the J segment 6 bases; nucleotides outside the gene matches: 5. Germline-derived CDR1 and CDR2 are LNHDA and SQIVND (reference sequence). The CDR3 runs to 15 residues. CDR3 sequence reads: CASSIGSGRANEQFF. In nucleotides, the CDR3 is TGTGCCAGTAGTATTGGAAGCGGGAGGGCCAATGAGCAGTTCTTC.

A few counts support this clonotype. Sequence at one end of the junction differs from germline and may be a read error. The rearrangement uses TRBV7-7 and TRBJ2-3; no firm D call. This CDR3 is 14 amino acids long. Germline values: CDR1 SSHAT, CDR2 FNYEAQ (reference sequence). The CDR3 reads CASSPRPSADTQYF. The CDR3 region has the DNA TGTGCTAGCAGCCCCAGGCCCTCGGCAGATACGCAGTATTTT.

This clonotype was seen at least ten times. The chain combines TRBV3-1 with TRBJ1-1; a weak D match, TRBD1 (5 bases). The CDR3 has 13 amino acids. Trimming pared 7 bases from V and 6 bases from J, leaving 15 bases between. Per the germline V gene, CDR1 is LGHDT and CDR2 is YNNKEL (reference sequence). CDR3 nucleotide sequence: TGTGCCAGCACTAACCGCAGGGTCGCTGAAGCTTTCTTT. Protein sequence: CASTNRRVAEAFF.

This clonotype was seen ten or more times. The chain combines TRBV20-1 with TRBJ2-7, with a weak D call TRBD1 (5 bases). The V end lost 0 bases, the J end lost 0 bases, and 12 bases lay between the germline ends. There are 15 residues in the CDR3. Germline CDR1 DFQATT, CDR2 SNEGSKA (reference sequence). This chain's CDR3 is CSAREKGRSSYEQYF. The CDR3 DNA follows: TGCAGTGCTAGAGAAAAGGGGCGGAGCTCCTACGAGCAGTACTTC.

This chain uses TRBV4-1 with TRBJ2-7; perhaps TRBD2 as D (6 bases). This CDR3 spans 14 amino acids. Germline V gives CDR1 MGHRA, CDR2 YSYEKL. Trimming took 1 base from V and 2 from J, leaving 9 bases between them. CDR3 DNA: TGCGCCAGCAGCCAAGGGGACTCAGCCTACGAGCAGTACTTC. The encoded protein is CASSQGDSAYEQYF.

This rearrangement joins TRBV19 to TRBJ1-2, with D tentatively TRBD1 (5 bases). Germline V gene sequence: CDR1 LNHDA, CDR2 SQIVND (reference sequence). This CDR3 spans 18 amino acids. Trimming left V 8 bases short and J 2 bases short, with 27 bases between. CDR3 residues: CASRNRGSGRVLNYGYTF. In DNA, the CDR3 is TGTGCCAGTCGCAACCGGGGATCAGGGAGGGTGCTGAACTATGGCTACACCTTC.

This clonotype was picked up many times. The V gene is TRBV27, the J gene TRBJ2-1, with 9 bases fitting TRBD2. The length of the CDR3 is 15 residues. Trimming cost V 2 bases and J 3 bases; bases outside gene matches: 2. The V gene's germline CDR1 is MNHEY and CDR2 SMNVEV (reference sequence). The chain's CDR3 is CASSLTTSGYNEQFF. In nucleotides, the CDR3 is TGTGCCAGCAGTTTAACGACTAGCGGCTACAATGAGCAGTTCTTC.

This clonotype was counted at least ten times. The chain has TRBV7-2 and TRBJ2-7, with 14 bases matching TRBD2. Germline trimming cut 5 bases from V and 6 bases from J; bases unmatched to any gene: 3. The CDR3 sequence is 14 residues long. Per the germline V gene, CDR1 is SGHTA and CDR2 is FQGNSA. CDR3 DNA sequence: TGTGCCAGCAGCAGAGGACTAGCGGGAGGCGAGCAGTACTTC. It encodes CASSRGLAGGEQYF.

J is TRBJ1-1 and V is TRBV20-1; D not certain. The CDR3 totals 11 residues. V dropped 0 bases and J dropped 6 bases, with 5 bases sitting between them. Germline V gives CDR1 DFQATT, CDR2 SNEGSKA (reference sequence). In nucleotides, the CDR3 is TGCAGTGCTAGAGAATTATCTGAAGCTTTCTTT. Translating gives CSARELSEAFF.

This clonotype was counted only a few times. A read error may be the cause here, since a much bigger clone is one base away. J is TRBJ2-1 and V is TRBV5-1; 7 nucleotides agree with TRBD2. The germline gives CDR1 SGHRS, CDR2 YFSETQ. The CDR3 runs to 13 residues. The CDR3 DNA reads TGCGCCGGCAGCGATTGGGGCGGGGGTGAGCAGTTCTTC. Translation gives CAGSDWGGGEQFF.

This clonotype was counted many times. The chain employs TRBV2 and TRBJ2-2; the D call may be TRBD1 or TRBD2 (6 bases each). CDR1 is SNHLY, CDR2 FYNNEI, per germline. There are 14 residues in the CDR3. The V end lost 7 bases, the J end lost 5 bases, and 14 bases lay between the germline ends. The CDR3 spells CASKRQAGTGELFF. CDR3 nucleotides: TGTGCCAGCAAAAGACAGGCGGGGACCGGGGAGCTGTTTTTT.

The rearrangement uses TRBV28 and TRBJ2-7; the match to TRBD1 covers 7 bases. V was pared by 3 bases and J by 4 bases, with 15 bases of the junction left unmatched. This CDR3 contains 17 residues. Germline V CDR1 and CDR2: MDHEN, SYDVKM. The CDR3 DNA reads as TGTGCCAGCAGTTTTCCACACTCACAGGGGCCGAAATACGAGCAGTACTTC. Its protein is CASSFPHSQGPKYEQYF.

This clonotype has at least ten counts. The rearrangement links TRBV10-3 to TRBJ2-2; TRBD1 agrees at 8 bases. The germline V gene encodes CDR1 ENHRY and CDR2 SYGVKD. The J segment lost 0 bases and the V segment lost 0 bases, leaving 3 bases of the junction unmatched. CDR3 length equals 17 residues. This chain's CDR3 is CAISESRGQANTGELFF. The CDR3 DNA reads TGTGCCATCAGTGAGTCACGGGGACAGGCGAACACCGGGGAGCTGTTTTTT.